This passage covers 5 T cell receptor beta chains from one sample sequenced in a study of T cells in women clearing cervical HPV infection. TCRdb's copy holds only in-frame clones and misses some; the assay was immunoSEQ multiplex PCR. The table lists around 21,000 clones, with more than 5% in the top ten. Sequencing input: blood buffy coat. The receptors stem from a woman between 18 and 70 years old with a cervical HPV16 infection that either progressed to CIN3+ or cleared (not recorded which).

In regard to this clone: The read terminates 3 residues ahead of where the CDR3 ends, so the germline J gene completes it. V usage is TRBV7-9 and J usage is TRBJ2-3; weak D call: TRBD1 (6 bases). V shed 10 bases and J shed 1 base, with 18 bases lying between them. The CDR3 extends over 15 amino acids. Germline V gene lookup returns CDR1 SEHNR and CDR2 FQNEAQ (reference sequence). The CDR3 loop reads CATRGDTSGTDTQYF. The sequenced CDR3 bases are TGTGCCACAAGAGGGGACACCTCAGGCACAGATACG.

In the case of this clone: Read coverage stops 3 residues before the CDR3 terminus; the germline J gene supplies the remainder. The chain has TRBV2 and TRBJ1-2; D possibly corresponds to TRBD1 (6 bases). CDR3 length: 14 amino acids. CDR1 is SNHLY and CDR2 is FYNNEI in the germline V gene. The CDR3 DNA, read in part, is TGTGCCAGCAGTGAAGGGGGGCCCTCGCACGAC. This sequence encodes CASSEGGPSHD. The CDR3, in full, reads CASSEGGPSHDYTF.

A note on this clone: The CDR3 extends 3 residues past the end of the read, so its final part is completed from the germline J gene. The chain links TRBV2 to TRBJ2-1; 9 bases agree with TRBD1. The CDR3 sequence is 13 residues long. In germline, CDR1 is SNHLY, CDR2 FYNNEI. J lost 6 bases, V lost 8 bases, and 5 bases had no gene match. The CDR3 reads CASEGQGPNEQFF. The sequenced part of the CDR3 DNA is TGTGCCAGCGAGGGACAGGGCCCCAATGAG.

On this clone: The DNA ends 3 residues before the CDR3 does, and the rest of the CDR3 is filled in from the germline J gene. This chain uses TRBV7-9 with TRBJ1-2; 7 bases line up with TRBD1. Germline-derived CDR1 and CDR2 are SEHNR and FQNEAQ (reference sequence). The CDR3 covers 15 residues. The trim removed 5 bases at V and 6 bases at J, leaving 12 bases unmatched. The part of the CDR3 DNA that was read is TGTGCCAGCAGCAGACAGGGACCCATGGCCGATGGC. It specifies CASSRQGPMADG. The full CDR3 protein is CASSRQGPMADGYTF.

CDR3 DNA, as far as it was read: TGTGCCAGTAGTATTTCCGGGACAAGATACGAC. Translating gives CASSISGTRYD. The complete CDR3 protein is CASSISGTRYDYTF. The chain has TRBV19 and TRBJ1-2; a weak D match, TRBD1 (6 bases). The read stops 3 residues short of the end of the CDR3; the missing end is completed from the germline J gene. The CDR3 is 14 amino acids. Germline V gene sequence: CDR1 LNHDA, CDR2 SQIVND (reference sequence).